These 27 T cell receptor beta chains share one sample of origin, sequenced in a study of blood T cells in healthy people across ages. Alongside a J-beta primer mix, a sample-barcoded 5' primer served in a second PCR lasting roughly 7 to 12 cycles. TCRdb independently ran MiXCR on the 5' RACE reads; one entry per CDR3 protein. The sample lists under 2,000,000 distinct CDR3 sequences, about 50% occurring once. The sequencing sample was made of blood. The source is a woman aged 40 to 50 in good health.

A few counts support this clonotype. The chain is built from TRBV4-1 and TRBJ2-4, with D possibly TRBD1 on 6 matching bases. The J call could be wrong; TRBJ2-5 is a better fit for the DNA end. The germline V gene encodes CDR1 MGHRA and CDR2 YSYEKL. The CDR3 sequence is 16 residues long. The CDR3 region is CASSQDPGQSQETQYF. The DNA for the CDR3 is TGCGCCAGCAGCCAAGATCCCGGACAGAGTCAAGAGACCCAGTACTTC.

This clonotype was observed a handful of times. V usage is TRBV5-1 and J usage is TRBJ1-2; perhaps TRBD1 as D (5 bases). The CDR3 loop spans 15 amino acids. Germline V gene lookup returns CDR1 SGHRS and CDR2 YFSETQ. Trimming pared 2 bases from V and 0 bases from J, leaving 11 bases between. The CDR3 reads CASSFGDGTNYGYTF. DNA of the CDR3: TGCGCCAGCAGCTTCGGGGACGGGACTAACTATGGCTACACCTTC.

The chain links TRBV6-2 or TRBV6-3 to TRBJ2-4; 8 bases agree with TRBD1. V trimming: 2 bases; J trimming: 5 bases; junction bases outside the gene matches: 5. Germline assignment: CDR1 MNHEY and CDR2 SVGEGT. The CDR3 sequence is 15 residues long. The CDR3 DNA reads as TGTGCCAGCAGTTACGGCAGGGGGCTGGAAAACATTCAGTACTTC. Its protein product is CASSYGRGLENIQYF.

This clonotype was counted only a few times. This rearrangement joins TRBV20-1 to TRBJ2-4, with 9 bases matching TRBD1. The CDR3 sequence is 14 residues long. CDR1 and CDR2 (germline): DFQATT, SNEGSKA (reference sequence). Trimming removed 3 bases from V and 13 bases from J; junction bases left unmatched: 13. The CDR3 region has the DNA TGCAGTGCTAGGGCCGGGACAGGGATCGGGGAGCAGTACTTC. Encoded protein: CSARAGTGIGEQYF.

On this clonotype: At one end the junction does not follow the germline gene, possibly because of a read error. V gene TRBV3-1 combines with J gene TRBJ2-3; 8 bases match TRBD2. The CDR3 is 17 amino acids. Germline V gene lookup returns CDR1 LGHDT and CDR2 YNNKEL (reference sequence). CDR3 coding DNA: TGTGCCAGCAGCCAAGGTCCGAAGCGGGGGATCTCAGATACGCGGTATTTT. This gives the protein CASSQGPKRGISDTRYF.

V gene TRBV29-1 combines with J gene TRBJ1-5, with D unresolved. Germline values: CDR1 SQVTM, CDR2 ANQGSEA. Trimming removed 1 base at V and 5 bases at J, with 9 bases between. This CDR3 has 13 residues. The CDR3 sequence: CSVEVSGDQPQHF. The CDR3 DNA sequence: TGCAGCGTTGAAGTGTCAGGTGATCAGCCCCAGCATTTT.

This clonotype appeared a few times. V is TRBV10-1 and J is TRBJ2-3, with 8 bases identical to TRBD2. The germline gives CDR1 WNHNN, CDR2 SYGVQD (reference sequence). The CDR3 has 20 amino acids. V was pared by 0 bases and J by 4 bases, with 18 bases of the junction left unmatched. CDR3 protein: CASSESLPHFSGRESDTQYF. The CDR3 DNA reads TGCGCCAGCAGTGAGTCGTTACCCCACTTTTCCGGGAGGGAGTCAGATACGCAGTATTTT.

This clonotype was recorded a few times. V is TRBV29-1 and J is TRBJ2-3; D remains ambiguous. V shed 3 bases and J shed 2 bases, with 3 bases lying between them. The CDR3 covers 11 residues. Germline CDR1 is SQVTM and CDR2 is ANQGSEA. The CDR3 DNA sequence: TGCAGCGTTGAGCTCACAGATACGCAGTATTTT. Translated: CSVELTDTQYF.

The J gene is TRBJ1-2, the V gene TRBV6-2 or TRBV6-3, with D hard to call. V was pared by 2 bases and J by 0 bases, with 10 bases between. Germline values: CDR1 MNHEY, CDR2 SVGEGT. The length of the CDR3 is 15 residues. CDR3 loop: CASSYIRRPNYGYTF. CDR3 nucleotides: TGTGCCAGCAGTTACATCAGACGACCTAACTATGGCTACACCTTC.

This clonotype was recorded only once. The chain is built from TRBV7-2 and TRBJ1-1; D is possibly TRBD1 (6 bases). Trimming took off 0 bases at V and 1 base at J, with 9 bases between the two ends. CDR1 and CDR2 from the germline V gene are SGHTA and FQGNSA. CDR3 length equals 15 residues. The CDR3 loop reads CASSLAGHPNTEAFF. The DNA of the CDR3 is TGTGCCAGCAGCTTAGCGGGACATCCGAACACTGAAGCTTTCTTT. Full variable domain (missing parts from reference TRBV7-2 and TRBJ1-1): GAGVSQSPSNKVTEKGKDVELRCDPISGHTALYWYRQSLGQGLEFLIYFQGNSAPDKSGLPSDRFSAERTGGSVSTLTIQRTQQEDSAVYLCASSLAGHPNTEAFFGQGTRLTVV.

The chain couples TRBV7-2 to TRBJ2-7; 8 nucleotides match TRBD1. Per germline, CDR1 SGHTA and CDR2 FQGNSA. V trimming: 8 bases; J trimming: 4 bases; junction bases outside the gene matches: 10. This CDR3 spans 14 amino acids. The CDR3, as DNA: TGTGCCAGCCTCAGGGGGCAGGGGAGGTACGAGCAGTACTTC. Translating gives CASLRGQGRYEQYF.

The CDR3 sequence is CASHQTVNTEAFF. CDR3 bases: TGTGCCAGCCACCAGACGGTGAACACTGAAGCTTTCTTT. The V and J genes are TRBV6-2 or TRBV6-3 and TRBJ1-1; no clear D. The CDR3 has 13 residues. V lost 8 bases and J lost 0, with 10 bases in between. From germline, CDR1 is MNHEY and CDR2 SVGEGT.

Concerning this clonotype itself: One end of the junction varies from germline; a read error may be responsible. The chain employs TRBV20-1 and TRBJ2-1, with D tentatively TRBD2 (7 bases). Looked up from germline, CDR1 is DFQATT and CDR2 is SNEGSKA (reference sequence). CDR3 length equals 13 residues. The CDR3 is CSARGGAFSEQFF. For the CDR3, the DNA is TGCAGTGCCAGAGGGGGGGCCTTTAGTGAGCAGTTCTTC.

As to this clonotype: One junction end disagrees with the germline gene, perhaps due to a read error. The chain combines TRBV15 with TRBJ1-2, with 9 bases lining up with TRBD1. The germline gives CDR1 LNHNV, CDR2 YYDKDF (reference sequence). CDR3 length: 16 residues. Here the CDR3 reads CAISRATRQGGCGYTF. CDR3 sequence (DNA): TGTGCCATCAGCAGAGCGACGAGACAGGGGGGTTGTGGCTACACCTTC.

This chain uses TRBV5-5 with TRBJ2-5; 9 bases match TRBD2. The CDR3 totals 18 residues. Per the germline V gene, CDR1 is SGHKS and CDR2 is YYEKEE (reference sequence). Germline trimming cut 1 base from V and 4 bases from J; bases unmatched to any gene: 14. The CDR3 protein is CASSLTGGGAAQGETQYF. CDR3 in DNA: TGTGCCAGCAGCTTGACGGGCGGGGGGGCCGCCCAAGGAGAGACCCAGTACTTC.

This clonotype showed up just a few times. V is TRBV7-9 and J is TRBJ2-4; 7 nucleotides align to TRBD1. The V gene's germline CDR1 is SEHNR and CDR2 FQNEAQ (reference sequence). J gave up 13 bases and V 4 bases, and 10 bases lay outside the gene matches. The CDR3 consists of 13 residues. The CDR3 DNA reads TGTGCCAGCAGCTCTAATACAGGGGAAGAGCAGTACTTC. Amino acids: CASSSNTGEEQYF.

This clonotype was observed a few times. This chain links TRBV6-5 with TRBJ2-7; D remains ambiguous. Germline CDR1 and CDR2: MNHEY and SVGAGI. Trimming pared 0 bases from V and 1 base from J, leaving 13 bases between. The CDR3 length is 16 residues. The CDR3 DNA follows: TGTGCCAGCAGTTACTCGCGTGGCCCAGTTTCCTACGAGCAGTACTTC. It specifies CASSYSRGPVSYEQYF.

This clonotype was seen only a few times. The chain uses TRBV6-5 and TRBJ2-6; 11 bases map to TRBD1. Trimming at V came to 1 base and at J to 0 bases, leaving 2 bases not matched to a gene. The CDR3 has 18 amino acids. CDR1 and CDR2 from the germline V gene are MNHEY and SVGAGI. CDR3 DNA: TGTGCCAGCAGTTACTGGGGACAGGGGGTCTCTGGGGCCAACGTCCTGACTTTC. This sequence encodes CASSYWGQGVSGANVLTF.

This clonotype was picked up a small number of times. V gene TRBV2 combines with J gene TRBJ2-1; perhaps TRBD1 as D (5 bases). CDR3 length: 15 residues. Trimming cost V 4 bases and J 2 bases, with 12 bases left between them. Germline V lookup: CDR1 SNHLY, CDR2 FYNNEI. CDR3 amino acids: CASSVAGSAYNEQFF. The CDR3 DNA reads as TGTGCCAGCAGTGTGGCAGGGTCCGCCTACAATGAGCAGTTCTTC.

This clonotype was recorded many times. This sequence joins TRBV6-2 or TRBV6-3 and TRBJ2-5; D may be TRBD2 (7 bases). The germline V gene encodes CDR1 MNHEY and CDR2 SVGEGT. This CDR3 region has 15 residues. Trimming took 6 bases from V and 1 from J, leaving 15 bases between them. The CDR3 nucleotides read TGTGCCAGCAGCCCTTCCGGGGGGCTCCAAGAGACCCAGTACTTC. This codes for CASSPSGGLQETQYF.

This chain connects TRBV27 to TRBJ1-4; no reliable D call. The germline V gene has CDR1 MNHEY and CDR2 SMNVEV (reference sequence). V lost 7 bases to trimming and J lost 8 bases, with 11 bases between them. The CDR3 spans 12 residues. CDR3: CASKRNSEKLFF. The CDR3 region has the DNA TGTGCCAGCAAAAGGAACAGCGAAAAACTGTTTTTT. The whole variable domain, remainder taken from reference TRBV27 and TRBJ1-4, is EAQVTQNPRYLITVTGKKLTVTCSQNMNHEYMSWYRQDPGLGLRQIYYSMNVEVTDKGDVPEGYKVSRKEKRNFPLILESPSPNQTSLYFCASKRNSEKLFFGSGTQLSVL.

This clonotype turned up a few times. J is TRBJ2-5 and V is TRBV6-5; no definite D call. CDR1 is MNHEY, CDR2 SVGAGI, per germline. V was cut by 10 bases and J by 1 base, with 13 bases left in between. The CDR3 loop spans 13 amino acids. CDR3 amino acids: CATSQHGQETQYF. The CDR3 DNA sequence: TGTGCCACCAGCCAACACGGCCAAGAGACCCAGTACTTC.

The chain recombines TRBV11-1 with TRBJ2-2, with a possible D match to TRBD1 (5 bases). CDR1 is SGHAT and CDR2 is FQDESV in the germline V gene (reference sequence). The CDR3 extends over 14 amino acids. V lost 2 bases and J 4 bases, leaving 8 bases between the germline ends. The CDR3 DNA reads TGTGCCAGCAGCTTAATCAGGGTCACCGGGGAGCTGTTTTTT. It specifies CASSLIRVTGELFF. Full variable domain (missing parts from reference TRBV11-1 and TRBJ2-2): EAEVAQSPRYKITEKSQAVAFWCDPISGHATLYWYRQILGQGPELLVQFQDESVVDDSQLPKDRFSAERLKGVDSTLKIQPAELGDSAMYLCASSLIRVTGELFFGEGSRLTVL.

This clonotype occurred a few times. V usage is TRBV15 and J usage is TRBJ2-4; the D gene could be TRBD1 or TRBD2 (5 bases each). There are 14 residues in the CDR3. CDR1 and CDR2 from the germline V gene are LNHNV and YYDKDF (reference sequence). With 0 bases removed from V and 6 bases from J, the gap between germline ends came to 9 bases. For the CDR3, the DNA is TGTGCCACCAGCAGAGATCTTGGGGGAAACATTCAGTACTTC. The encoded protein is CATSRDLGGNIQYF.

The J gene is TRBJ2-1, the V gene TRBV29-1; D is ambiguous. V gave up 0 bases and J gave up 8 bases, with 8 bases separating them. Per the germline V gene, CDR1 is SQVTM and CDR2 is ANQGSEA. The CDR3 length is 12 residues. The CDR3 coding sequence is TGCAGCGTTGAAGATACGGACGATGAGCAGTTCTTC. Translated: CSVEDTDDEQFF.

The V and J genes are TRBV28 and TRBJ2-1; TRBD1 aligns across 7 bases. V lost 6 bases, J lost 2 bases, and 4 bases stayed unmatched. Germline V gene lookup returns CDR1 MDHEN and CDR2 SYDVKM. The CDR3 totals 14 residues. CDR3: CASRGQSPYNEQFF. In DNA form, the CDR3 reads TGTGCCAGCAGGGGACAGTCCCCCTACAATGAGCAGTTCTTC.

The rearrangement uses TRBV4-3 and TRBJ2-6; 10 bases are shared with TRBD2. CDR3 length equals 19 residues. Germline-derived CDR1 and CDR2 are LGHNA and YSLEER. With V trimmed by 2 bases and J by 0 bases, 7 bases remained unmatched. The CDR3 spells CASSQYSGGASSGANVLTF. Here the CDR3 DNA reads TGCGCCAGCAGCCAATACAGCGGGGGGGCCAGCTCTGGGGCCAACGTCCTGACTTTC.